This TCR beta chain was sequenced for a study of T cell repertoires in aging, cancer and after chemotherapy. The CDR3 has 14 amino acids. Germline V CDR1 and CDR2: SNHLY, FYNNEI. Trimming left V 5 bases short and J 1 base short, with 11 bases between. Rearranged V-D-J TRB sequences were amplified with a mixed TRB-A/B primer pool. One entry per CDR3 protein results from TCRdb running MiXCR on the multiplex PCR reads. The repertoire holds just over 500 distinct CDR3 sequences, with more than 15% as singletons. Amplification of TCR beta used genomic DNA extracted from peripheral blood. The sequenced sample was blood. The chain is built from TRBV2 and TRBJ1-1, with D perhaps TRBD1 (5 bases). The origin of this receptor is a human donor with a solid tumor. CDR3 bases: TGTGCCAGCAGTACGAGGGGTTGGAACACTGAAGCTTTCTTT. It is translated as CASSTRGWNTEAFF.